A selection of T cell receptor beta chains follows, all from one sample in a study of cytomegalovirus exposure and HLA in healthy donors. Generated by immunoSEQ multiplex PCR, the TCRdb table keeps only in-frame clones and is missing some. Of some 98,000 clones detected, more than 60% appear once; the ten largest clones hold roughly 2.5%. The sample was PBMCs. These receptors were taken from a man aged 50-59 years in good health and CMV-seronegative. Both conserved end residues are part of each CDR3. D genes are given only for firm matches. Clone size is given for some rows only: seen once, a few or many times, or a class if the clone is expanded.

>TRBJ2-3|NA|TRBV5-1|TRBD1
TGCGCCAGCAGCTTGATACAGGGGAACACAGATACGCAGTATTTT
CASSLIQGNTDTQYF
>TRBJ2-3|NA|TRBV9|TRBD1
TGTGCCAGCAGCGTAGAGGGACAGGGTACAGATACGCAGTATTTT
CASSVEGQGTDTQYF
>TRBJ2-1|NA|TRBV28|NA
TGTGCCAGCACCTTGACTGACTACAATGAGCAGTTCTTC
CASTLTDYNEQFF
>TRBJ1-1|NA|TRBV5-1|NA
TGCGCCAGCAGCCTGGACATCATGAACACTGAAGCTTTCTTT
CASSLDIMNTEAFF
>TRBJ1-2|NA|TRBV7-9|NA
TGTGCCAGCAGCTTAGACTCTTATGGCTACACCTTC
CASSLDSYGYTF
>TRBJ1-1|once|TRBV18|TRBD1
TGTGCCAGCTCTGGGAGGACAGGCTCGGACACTGAAGCTTTCTTT
CASSGRTGSDTEAFF
>TRBJ2-1|once|TRBV9|TRBD2
TGTGCCAGCAGCGTAGGCGGGGGATTCAACAATGAGCAGTTCTTC
CASSVGGGFNNEQFF
>TRBJ2-5|NA|TRBV5-4|NA
TGTGCCAGCAGCTTGGGGCAGGGCCAAGAGACCCAGTACTTC
CASSLGQGQETQYF
>TRBJ1-1|NA|TRBV15|TRBD1
TGTGCCACCAGCAGAGCCGGGACAGGGGCCACTGAAGCTTTCTTT
CATSRAGTGATEAFF
>TRBJ1-3|NA|TRBV6-5|NA
TGTGCCAGCTCCAACCAGGGGTTGAGTGGAAACACCATATATTTT
CASSNQGLSGNTIYF
>TRBJ2-7|NA|TRBV7-6|NA
TGTGCCAGCAGCTTAGGTCGGACAGCAAACTCCTACGAGCAGTACTTC
CASSLGRTANSYEQYF
>TRBJ2-7|NA|TRBV14|NA
TGTGCCAGCAGCCAAGGGTGGGGACTGAAAGCTTACGAGCAGTACTTC
CASSQGWGLKAYEQYF
>TRBJ2-3|NA|TRBV4-2|TRBD2
TGTGCCAGCAGCCCATCACTAGCGGGGGGCTCAGATACGCAGTATTTT
CASSPSLAGGSDTQYF
>TRBJ1-2|NA|TRBV30|NA
TGTGCCTGGAGTGAGGGAGGGGGCTATGGCTACACCTTC
CAWSEGGGYGYTF
>TRBJ2-7|NA|TRBV11-3|TRBD1
TGTGCCAGCCCGAACCACGGACAGGGGGCGGCCAACGAGCAGTACTTC
CASPNHGQGAANEQYF
>TRBJ2-1|NA|TRBV7-2|NA
TGTGCCAGCAGCCCCCGTTCCAGAGACAGTAACAATGAGCAGTTCTTC
CASSPRSRDSNNEQFF
>TRBJ1-1|few|TRBV6-5|NA
TGTGCCAGCAGTTATTGGAGGGAGGGCACTGAAGCTTTCTTT
CASSYWREGTEAFF
>TRBJ2-1|NA|TRBV5-3|TRBD2
TGTGCCAGAAGCTTCTTACCCGGGACTAGCAATGAGCAGTTCTTC
CARSFLPGTSNEQFF
>TRBJ2-5|NA|TRBV10-3|NA
TGTGCCATCAGTGAGTCGAGACAGAATCTTGAGCAGTACTTC
CAISESRQNLEQYF
>TRBJ2-7|NA|TRBV7-5|NA
TGTGCCAGAAGCTTAGTGGTTGAAGGGGACGAGCAGTACTTC
CARSLVVEGDEQYF
>TRBJ1-6|NA|TRBV19|TRBD1
TGTGCCAGTAGGGGACAGGGGTCCTATAATTCACCCCTCCACTTT
CASRGQGSYNSPLHF
>TRBJ2-2|NA|TRBV10-3|TRBD2
TGTGCCATCAGTGAGTCTCCTAGCGGACCAAGGCGGAACACCGGGGAGCTGTTTTTT
CAISESPSGPRRNTGELFF
>TRBJ2-3|NA|TRBV2|NA
TGTGCCAGCAGCCAGCTAGCAGATACGCAGTATTTT
CASSQLADTQYF
>TRBJ2-7|NA|TRBV30|TRBD2
TGTGCCTGGAGCGGGGGACTAGCGGGGGGGTTCTACGAGCAGTACTTC
CAWSGGLAGGFYEQYF
>TRBJ1-1|NA|TRBV10-3|NA
TGTGCCATCAGTGACCCTACTCGGGGAATGAACACTGAAGCTTTCTTT
CAISDPTRGMNTEAFF